The clone carrying this TCR beta chain was recorded once. Antigen: not known. The data belong to a study of Ad26.COV2.S vaccination and SARS-CoV-2 variants. The wider study: Intramuscularly, Ad26.COV2.S was given either once or twice, 56 days apart.

V was shortened by 5 bases and J by 4 bases, with 15 bases between the two germline ends. Germline V gene data show CDR1 as LNHDA and CDR2 as SQIVND (reference sequence). This CDR3 spans 15 amino acids. Study results and limitations: Ad26.COV2.S recipients had broader spike-specific TCRs (P = 0.0014).

Method: immunoSEQ multiplex PCR; TCRdb's copy keeps in-frame clones and lacks some. This table has 200,000 to 300,000 clones, approximately 90% appearing once. Specified treatment: roughly 20 received Ad26.COV2.S at low or high dose, single or two shots; about five received placebo; per-sample allocation not given. Day 63 following the first vaccine or placebo injection was when the samples were taken. An Ad26 vector that expressed Wuhan-strain SARS-CoV-2 spike constituted the vaccine. The chain has TRBV19 and TRBJ1-5; D may be TRBD1 (5 bases). The specimen comprised peripheral blood, sampled in a trial of Ad26.COV2.S vaccine versus placebo. The TCR comes from a person aged 18-60 years who received the Ad26.COV2.S COVID-19 vaccine or a placebo. The CDR3 bases are TGTGCCAGTAGTTTGGGACCCGAAGGGAATCAGCCCCAGCATTTT. Encoded protein: CASSLGPEGNQPQHF.